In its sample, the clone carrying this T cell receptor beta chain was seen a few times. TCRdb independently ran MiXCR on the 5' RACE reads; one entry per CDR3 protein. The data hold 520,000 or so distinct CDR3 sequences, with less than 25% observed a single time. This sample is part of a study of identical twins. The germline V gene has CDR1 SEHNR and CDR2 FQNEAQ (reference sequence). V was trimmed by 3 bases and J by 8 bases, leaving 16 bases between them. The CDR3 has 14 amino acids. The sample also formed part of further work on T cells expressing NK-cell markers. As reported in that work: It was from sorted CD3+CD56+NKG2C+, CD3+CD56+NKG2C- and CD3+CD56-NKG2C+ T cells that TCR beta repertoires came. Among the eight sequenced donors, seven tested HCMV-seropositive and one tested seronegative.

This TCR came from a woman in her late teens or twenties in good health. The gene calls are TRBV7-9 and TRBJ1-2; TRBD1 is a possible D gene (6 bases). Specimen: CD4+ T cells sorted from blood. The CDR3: CASSLQQGTEGYTF. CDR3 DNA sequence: TGTGCCAGCAGCTTGCAACAGGGAACGGAGGGCTACACCTTC. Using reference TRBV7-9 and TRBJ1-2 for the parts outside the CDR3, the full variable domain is DTGVSQNPRHKITKRGQNVTFRCDPISEHNRLYWYRQTLGQGPEFLTYFQNEAQLEKSRLLSDRFSAERPKGSFSTLEIQRTEQGDSAMYLCASSLQQGTEGYTFGSGTRLTVV.